The source of this T cell receptor (beta chain) is a study of T cell changes during pregnancy in multiple sclerosis. CDR1 is SNHLY and CDR2 is FYNNEI in the germline V gene. V lost 6 bases and J 2 bases, leaving 16 bases between the germline ends. The CDR3 consists of 15 residues. The method was immunoSEQ multiplex PCR; TCRdb's version includes in-frame clones alone and lacks a portion of them. This table has roughly 40,000 clones, about 91% appearing once. The table lists this clone with a count of one. The specimen was CD4+ T cells from peripheral blood mononuclear cells, collected in the second trimester of pregnancy. V is TRBV2 and J is TRBJ1-2; D unclear. The TCR originated in a female donor in good health, enrolled as a control in a pregnancy study. CDR3 sequence reads: CASRAPRSLNYGYTF. The CDR3 region has the DNA TGTGCCAGCAGAGCCCCCCGGTCTTTAAACTATGGCTACACCTTC.